This is a list of T cell receptor beta chains from one sample in a study of metastatic and nonmetastatic thyroid tumors. TCRdb used MiXCR to call clones anew from the PCR reads. The table has around 8,000 clones, roughly 25% seen once. Material: tumor tissue. The source of these receptors is a female donor with papillary thyroid cancer or a benign thyroid nodule (not recorded which). Some clones in this sample may be carry-over from other donors' samples. Both conserved end residues are part of each CDR3. The D gene is left open where the match is weak. Clone size is stated in some rows and not others, as once, few, many or a class when expanded.

abundance	v_gene	d_gene	j_gene	CDR3aa	CDR3nt
NA	TRBV6-2/TRBV6-3	NA	TRBJ2-7	CASSYSLAQYF	TGTGCCAGCAGTTACTCCCTAGCGCAGTACTTC
NA	TRBV2	NA	TRBJ1-3	CASSEYRGSSGNTIYF	TGTGCCAGCAGTGAATATAGGGGGTCAAGTGGAAACACCATATATTTT
few	TRBV12-3/TRBV12-4	NA	TRBJ2-5	CASSPPGWETQCF	TGTGCCAGCTCACCACCGGGGTGGGAGACCCAGTGCTTC
NA	TRBV7-8	NA	TRBJ2-1	CASSAGSSGEQFF	TGTGCCAGCAGCGCGGGATCCTCGGGGGAGCAGTTCTTC
few	TRBV2	NA	TRBJ1-1	CASSEAGNTEAFF	TGTGCCAGCAGTGAAGCGGGCAACACTGAAGCTTTCTTT
few	TRBV28	NA	TRBJ2-7	CASSLSGGEQYF	TGTGCCAGCAGTTTATCTGGGGGCGAGCAGTACTTC
medium-sized	TRBV15	TRBD2	TRBJ2-5	CATSRGLASGSGETQYF	TGTGCCACCAGCAGAGGTCTTGCGAGCGGGAGCGGGGAGACCCAGTACTTC
many	TRBV24-1	NA	TRBJ2-5	CAASDSDGQTQYF	TGTGCCGCCAGTGATTCCGACGGGCAGACCCAGTACTTC
medium-sized	TRBV28	NA	TRBJ1-1	CASQPGGARLEAFF	TGTGCCAGCCAACCCGGGGGGGCTCGCTTAGAAGCTTTCTTT
NA	TRBV6-7	TRBD1	TRBJ2-2	CASSYSIPDRGTGELFF	TGTGCCAGCAGTTACTCGATTCCGGACAGGGGAACCGGGGAGCTGTTTTTT
NA	TRBV6-2/TRBV6-3	NA	TRBJ2-3	CASSYWLGTQYF	TGTGCCAGCAGTTATTGGTTGGGTACGCAGTATTTT
medium-sized	TRBV7-8	NA	TRBJ1-2	CASSGGGVDGYTF	TGTGCCAGCAGCGGAGGAGGGGTTGATGGCTACACCTTC
NA	TRBV11-1	TRBD1	TRBJ2-2	CASGPGQGDTGELFF	TGTGCCAGCGGTCCGGGACAGGGGGACACCGGGGAGCTGTTTTTT
medium-sized	TRBV27	NA	TRBJ1-3	CASSLNGDPGNTIYF	TGTGCCAGCAGCCTGAACGGTGATCCTGGAAACACCATATATTTT
large	TRBV6-1	TRBD1	TRBJ2-1	CASSAGQGEQFF	TGTGCCAGCAGTGCTGGACAGGGTGAGCAGTTCTTC
NA	TRBV7-9	NA	TRBJ1-5	CASSLAGDLNQPQHF	TGTGCCAGCAGCCTTGCAGGGGACCTTAACCAGCCCCAGCATTTT
many	TRBV7-3	TRBD2	TRBJ2-7	CASSSKAGGKTYEQYF	TGTGCCAGCAGCTCAAAAGCGGGGGGGAAGACCTACGAGCAGTACTTC
NA	TRBV5-1	TRBD1	TRBJ1-2	CASSVTGGVDGYTF	TGCGCCAGCAGCGTGACAGGGGGCGTGGATGGCTACACCTTC
NA	TRBV7-9	NA	TRBJ1-1	CASSLIGEATEAFF	TGTGCCAGCAGCTTAATCGGGGAAGCCACTGAAGCTTTCTTT
few	TRBV28	TRBD1	TRBJ2-2	CASTKDRGTGELFF	TGTGCCAGCACCAAAGACAGGGGGACGGGGGAGCTGTTTTTT
medium-sized	TRBV27	NA	TRBJ1-6	CASSLGGLDSPLHF	TGTGCCAGCAGTTTGGGGGGATTGGATTCACCCCTCCACTTT
many	TRBV2	TRBD1	TRBJ2-7	CASSKGSPGQGLPRYEQYF	TGTGCCAGCAGTAAAGGATCCCCGGGACAGGGCCTCCCGCGTTACGAGCAGTACTTC